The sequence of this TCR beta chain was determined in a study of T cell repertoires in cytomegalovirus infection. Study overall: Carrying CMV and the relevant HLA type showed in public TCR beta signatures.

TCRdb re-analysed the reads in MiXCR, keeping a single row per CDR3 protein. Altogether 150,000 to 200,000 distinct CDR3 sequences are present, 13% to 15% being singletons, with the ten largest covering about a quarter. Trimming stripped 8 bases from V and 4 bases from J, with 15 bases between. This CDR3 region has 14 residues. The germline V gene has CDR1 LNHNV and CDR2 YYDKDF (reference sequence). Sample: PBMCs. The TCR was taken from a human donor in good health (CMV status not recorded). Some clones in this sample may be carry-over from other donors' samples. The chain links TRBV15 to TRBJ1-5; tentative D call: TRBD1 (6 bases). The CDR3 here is CATGRDTINQPQHF. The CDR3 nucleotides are TGTGCCACCGGCCGGGACACCATTAATCAGCCCCAGCATTTT.